This T cell receptor beta chain was obtained from a study of CD8+ T cells in alopecia areata. Whole-study context: Severity scores in treated patients reflected the percentage of scalp affected.

This CDR3 contains 15 residues. V was cut by 0 bases and J by 8 bases, with 16 bases left in between. The V gene's germline CDR1 is MNHEY and CDR2 SVGAGI. Documented treatment: oral pan-JAK inhibitor, 5-10 mg twice daily. RNA, once extracted, was reverse transcribed into cDNA for use as the sequencing template. Using immunoSEQ multiplex PCR, the repertoire was profiled, and TCRdb retains in-frame clones only, with some absent. The sample lists about 190,000 clones, around 60% occurring once. The sequences come from CD4+ T cells sorted from blood, collected at week 4, from a patient treated with tofacitinib. The genes are TRBV6-5 and TRBJ1-2; D is possibly TRBD1 (5 bases). The receptor comes from a human donor with alopecia areata. CDR3 sequence (DNA): TGTGCCAGCAGTTACTCGAGGACATCGATTGAGGGCTACACCTTC. Translated: CASSYSRTSIEGYTF.